The 26 T cell receptor beta chains below come from one sample, sequenced in a study of blood T cell repertoires in COVID-19. Produced via immunoSEQ multiplex PCR; TCRdb's table is partial and in-frame only. The sample consists of about 240,000 clones, 81% of them appearing once. Sequencing was performed on peripheral blood. All receptors derive from a woman of 80 years or more with COVID-19, enrolled during active disease.

The genes are TRBV9 and TRBJ1-3; TRBD1 agrees at 9 bases. Germline CDR1 SGDLS, CDR2 YYNGEE. The CDR3 contains 15 residues. With V trimmed by 3 bases and J by 2 bases, 3 bases remained unmatched. The CDR3 nucleotides are TGTGCCAGCAGCGCCGGGACAGGGCCTGGAAACACCATATATTTT. This translates into CASSAGTGPGNTIYF.

The rearrangement uses TRBV3-1 (or the pseudogene TRBV3-2) and TRBJ2-5; the D is unclear. V was trimmed by 3 bases and J by 2 bases, leaving 10 bases between them. This CDR3 has 14 amino acids. Germline V gene sequence: CDR1 LGHDT, CDR2 YNNKEL (reference sequence). Written as DNA, the CDR3 is TGTGCCAGCAGCCATAGACCCAGGCAAGAGACCCAGTACTTC. Encoded protein: CASSHRPRQETQYF.

This chain joins TRBV7-9 and TRBJ1-1; a possible D gene is TRBD1 (6 bases). The CDR3 is made up of 14 amino acids. Germline V gives CDR1 SEHNR, CDR2 FQNEAQ (reference sequence). The V and J ends lost 1 base and 0 bases respectively, with 6 bases between them. The CDR3 spells CASSLGTVNTEAFF. CDR3 in DNA: TGTGCCAGCAGCTTAGGGACAGTGAACACTGAAGCTTTCTTT.

This rearrangement joins TRBV19 to TRBJ1-1, with D unclear. V dropped 5 bases and J dropped 1 base, with 11 bases sitting between them. The length of the CDR3 is 14 residues. Germline CDR1 LNHDA, CDR2 SQIVND (reference sequence). The DNA of the CDR3 is TGTGCCAGTAGTGTGAGTGGAGGGAACACTGAAGCTTTCTTT. Its translation: CASSVSGGNTEAFF.

The V call is TRBV18, the J call TRBJ2-7, with 10 bases aligning to TRBD1. Per germline, CDR1 KGHSH and CDR2 LQKENI. This CDR3 is 15 amino acids long. The trim removed 3 bases at V and 1 base at J, leaving 3 bases unmatched. CDR3 in DNA: TGTGCCAGCTCACCCCGGGACAGGGGATCCTACGAGCAGTACTTC. Amino acids: CASSPRDRGSYEQYF.

J is TRBJ1-1 and V is TRBV28; D unresolved. CDR3 length equals 13 residues. Looked up from germline, CDR1 is MDHEN and CDR2 is SYDVKM. V lost 1 base and J lost 7, with 10 bases in between. This CDR3 is CASSLLAESEAFF. CDR3 in DNA: TGTGCCAGCAGTTTATTAGCGGAGAGTGAAGCTTTCTTT. The variable domain in full, completed from reference TRBV28 and TRBJ1-1, reads DVKVTQSSRYLVKRTGEKVFLECVQDMDHENMFWYRQDPGLGLRLIYFSYDVKMKEKGDIPEGYSVSREKKERFSLILESASTNQTSMYLCASSLLAESEAFFGQGTRLTVV.

This clone was seen more than once but under ten times. V usage is TRBV21-1 and J usage is TRBJ1-2; the table assigns TRBD1, which was not confirmed against the DNA. TRBV21-1 is a pseudogene segment. This CDR3 has 15 residues. Here the CDR3 DNA reads TGTGCCAGCAGCACCCACATGGCCTCTCGCTATGGCTACACCTTC. Translating it yields CASSTHMASRYGYTF.

As DNA, the CDR3 is TGTGCCAGCAGCCGACTAGCGGGGGTCCCGAGCGTGTTCTTC. This translates into CASSRLAGVPSVFF. The chain is built from TRBV7-8 and TRBJ2-1, with 12 bases that match TRBD2. Germline CDR1 reads SGHVS; CDR2 reads FQNEAQ. The CDR3 has 14 amino acids. V shed 5 bases and J 15 bases; nucleotides not matched to a gene: 11.

The rearrangement joins TRBV19 to TRBJ1-5; TRBD1 is a possible D gene (5 bases). V dropped 9 bases and J dropped 2 bases, with 11 bases sitting between them. The CDR3 runs to 13 residues. Germline V gene data show CDR1 as LNHDA and CDR2 as SQIVND (reference sequence). The CDR3 DNA is TGTGCCAGCCGGCAGGGTCGCAATCAGCCCCAGCATTTT. Encoded protein: CASRQGRNQPQHF.

The V gene is TRBV5-8, the J gene TRBJ1-6; the match to TRBD1 covers 7 bases. The germline V gene encodes CDR1 SGHTS and CDR2 YDEGEE. CDR3 length: 13 residues. V lost 4 bases to trimming and J lost 9 bases; unmatched junction nucleotides: 4. The CDR3 is CASSRQGVSPLHF. In DNA form, the CDR3 reads TGTGCCAGCAGCAGACAGGGCGTTTCACCCCTCCACTTT.

This chain joins TRBV28 and TRBJ2-7, with TRBD1 matching over 11 bases. CDR3 length: 15 residues. The germline V gene has CDR1 MDHEN and CDR2 SYDVKM. V trimming: 3 bases; J trimming: 3 bases; junction bases outside the gene matches: 4. CDR3 in DNA: TGTGCCAGCAGTTTGGCCGGGACAGGGGGCTACGAGCAGTACTTC. The encoded protein is CASSLAGTGGYEQYF.

The genes are TRBV15 and TRBJ2-3, with a tentative D call TRBD2 (6 bases). The CDR3 runs to 16 residues. V lost 1 base to trimming and J lost 0 bases, with 11 bases between them. Germline CDR1 reads LNHNV; CDR2 reads YYDKDF (reference sequence). The CDR3, as DNA: TGTGCCACCAGCAGAGGTCTAGCGACTAGCACAGATACGCAGTATTTT. Its translation is CATSRGLATSTDTQYF.

V and J are TRBV6-5 and TRBJ1-6; D uncertain. The CDR3 has 15 residues. The V end was cut by 2 bases, the J end by 6 bases, with 11 bases between. The germline gives CDR1 MNHEY, CDR2 SVGAGI. In DNA form, the CDR3 reads TGTGCCAGCAGTTACGAGTCAGGCGTTAATTCACCCCTCCACTTT. Encoded protein: CASSYESGVNSPLHF.

This chain links TRBV18 with TRBJ1-5; 7 nucleotides align to TRBD1. The V and J ends lost 2 bases and 5 bases, in that order; junction bases with no gene match: 6. Germline lookup yields CDR1 KGHSH and CDR2 LQKENI. The CDR3 consists of 15 residues. The CDR3 region is CASSPRTGYDQPQHF. The CDR3 bases are TGTGCCAGCTCACCAAGGACAGGCTACGATCAGCCCCAGCATTTT. The full variable domain, in which reference TRBV18 and TRBJ1-5 provide the parts outside the CDR3, is NAGVMQNPRHLVRRRGQEARLRCSPMKGHSHVYWYRQLPEEGLKFMVYLQKENIIDESGMPKERFSAEFPKEGPSILRIQQVVRGDSAAYFCASSPRTGYDQPQHFGDGTRLSIL.

This CDR3 is CASRSSGAEDTQYF. The DNA of the CDR3 is TGTGCCAGTAGATCAAGCGGGGCGGAAGATACGCAGTATTTT. The gene calls are TRBV19 and TRBJ2-3, with 7 nucleotides matching TRBD2. J was trimmed by 5 bases and V by 6 bases; bases with no gene match: 8. CDR1 is LNHDA and CDR2 is SQIVND in the germline V gene (reference sequence). The CDR3 spans 14 residues.

In its sample, this clone was seen a few times. This chain uses TRBV6-5 with TRBJ2-6; maybe TRBD2 (6 bases). The V and J ends lost 8 bases and 2 bases respectively, with 10 bases between them. There are 14 residues in the CDR3. CDR1 MNHEY and CDR2 SVGAGI come from the germline V gene. The CDR3 is CASQEGTGANVLTF. CDR3 nucleotide sequence: TGTGCCAGCCAGGAGGGGACTGGGGCCAACGTCCTGACTTTC.

This sequence joins TRBV27 and TRBJ1-1, with no clear D. The CDR3 consists of 13 residues. Trimming pared 11 bases from V and 3 bases from J, leaving 16 bases between. CDR1 and CDR2 from the germline V gene are MNHEY and SMNVEV (reference sequence). The CDR3 protein is CASRLGVDTEAFF. In DNA form, the CDR3 reads TGTGCCTCCAGGTTGGGTGTGGACACTGAAGCTTTCTTT.

V and J are TRBV6-5 and TRBJ2-5; TRBD2 might be the D (6 bases). The CDR3 is 13 residues long. V lost 11 bases and J lost 5, with 18 bases in between. Per the germline V gene, CDR1 is MNHEY and CDR2 is SVGAGI. The DNA of the CDR3 is TGTGCCGGCAAGGTGGGAGGCGGGGAGACCCAGTACTTC. Protein sequence: CAGKVGGGETQYF.

The V and J genes are TRBV7-2 and TRBJ2-1, with D perhaps TRBD1 (5 bases). CDR3 length: 15 residues. Germline lookup yields CDR1 SGHTA and CDR2 FQGNSA. V lost 1 base and J 6 bases, leaving 13 bases between the germline ends. CDR3 region: CASSLGGPSRNEQFF. The CDR3 DNA reads as TGTGCCAGCAGCTTAGGGGGCCCGAGCCGCAATGAGCAGTTCTTC.

The gene calls are TRBV4-2 and TRBJ1-4; TRBD1 aligns across 7 bases. Germline V gene data show CDR1 as LGHNA and CDR2 as YNFKEQ. V trimming: 4 bases; J trimming: 7 bases; junction bases outside the gene matches: 9. This CDR3 comprises 15 residues. The CDR3 bases are TGTGCCAGCAGCCTAGGGGGCGAAGTCCGTGAAAAACTGTTTTTT. It encodes CASSLGGEVREKLFF.

The V gene is TRBV21-1, the J gene TRBJ2-1; TRBD2 was called by the table and not checked on the DNA. TRBV21-1 is given as a pseudogene. The CDR3 sequence is 15 residues long. CDR3 sequence: CASRRRRARCNEQFF. CDR3 sequence (DNA): TGTGCCAGCAGACGTAGGAGGGCCAGGTGCAATGAGCAGTTCTTC.

The table lists this clone with a count of one. The gene calls are TRBV5-1 and TRBJ1-1, with D possibly matching TRBD1 (5 bases). The germline V gene encodes CDR1 SGHRS and CDR2 YFSETQ. Between the trimmed V and J ends, which lost 4 bases and 4 bases, there was a span of 11 bases. This CDR3 has 13 amino acids. CDR3 protein: CASSLAGATEAFF. For the CDR3, the DNA is TGCGCCAGCAGCCTCGCTGGGGCCACTGAAGCTTTCTTT.

As for this clone: This same CDR3 is encoded by further DNA sequences in the sample. This sequence joins TRBV5-1 and TRBJ2-5; D possibly corresponds to TRBD1 (6 bases). V dropped 0 bases and J dropped 2 bases, with 11 bases sitting between them. CDR1 and CDR2 from the germline V gene are SGHRS and YFSETQ. The CDR3 is 15 residues long. The CDR3: CASSLGGQVQETQYF. DNA of the CDR3: TGCGCCAGCAGCTTGGGGGGACAAGTTCAAGAGACCCAGTACTTC.

The gene calls are TRBV18 and TRBJ2-3, with TRBD2 matching over 11 bases. The CDR3 has 16 amino acids. J lost 3 bases, V lost 4 bases, and 6 bases had no gene match. The germline V gene encodes CDR1 KGHSH and CDR2 LQKENI. CDR3 in DNA: TGTGCCAGCTCACTTATAGCGGGGGGGCCAACAGATACGCAGTATTTT. It encodes CASSLIAGGPTDTQYF.

This CDR3 is CASSFNAAGLSTDTQYF. The DNA for the CDR3 is TGTGCCAGCAGCTTCAACGCCGCGGGACTCAGCACAGATACGCAGTATTTT. The chain carries TRBV7-2 and TRBJ2-3; D is perhaps TRBD2 (6 bases). V shed 3 bases and J shed 0 bases, with 16 bases lying between them. The germline V gene encodes CDR1 SGHTA and CDR2 FQGNSA. This CDR3 comprises 17 residues.

The chain combines TRBV30 with TRBJ1-2; TRBD1 agrees at 7 bases. Germline loops: CDR1 GTSNPN, CDR2 SVGIG (reference sequence). This CDR3 comprises 14 residues. The J segment lost 8 bases and the V segment lost 1 base, leaving 10 bases of the junction unmatched. This chain's CDR3 is CAWSGSGGRHGYTF. The CDR3 nucleotides read TGTGCCTGGAGTGGGTCAGGGGGGCGGCACGGCTACACCTTC.